One and the same sample provided the 4 T cell receptor beta chains below, sequenced in a study of shared clonotypes between healthy human individuals. This table comes from immunoSEQ multiplex PCR, and its TCRdb copy is limited to in-frame clones, with some not included. The sample includes around 700,000 clones, about three quarters of them seen just once. The sequenced sample was memory CD4+ T cells sorted from blood. This sample's subset: CD45RA-negative fraction. Every receptor here comes from a woman under 40 in good health.

V is TRBV7-2 and J is TRBJ2-6; no clear D. CDR1 is SGHTA, CDR2 FQGNSA, per germline. Trimming shortened V by 7 bases and J by 2 bases, and 6 bases separated the two germline ends. The CDR3 is made up of 13 amino acids. CDR3 protein: CASTAAGANVLTF. CDR3 in DNA: TGTGCCAGCACCGCCGCTGGGGCCAACGTCCTGACTTTC.

This chain connects TRBV28 to TRBJ1-1, with 7 bases that match TRBD1. From germline, CDR1 is MDHEN and CDR2 SYDVKM. After removal of 4 bases from V and 0 bases from J, the junction contained 11 bases not matched to a gene. The CDR3 spans 17 residues. Here the CDR3 reads CASSSANRGYMNTEAFF. CDR3 DNA sequence: TGTGCCAGCAGTTCAGCCAACAGGGGCTACATGAACACTGAAGCTTTCTTT.

This clone was detected only once. This rearrangement joins TRBV11-2 to TRBJ1-2, with 12 positions matching TRBD1. J gave up 5 bases and V 5 bases, and 6 bases lay outside the gene matches. The CDR3 runs to 15 residues. The V gene's germline CDR1 is SGHAT and CDR2 FQNNGV. The DNA of the CDR3 is TGTGCCAGCAGCCCCGGGACAGGGGGCGAGTATGGCTACACCTTC. It translates to CASSPGTGGEYGYTF.

This clone has only one observation. This chain uses TRBV10-2 with TRBJ2-6; D not certain. The V and J ends lost 2 bases and 0 bases respectively, with 2 bases between them. The CDR3 has 14 amino acids. Germline V gene sequence: CDR1 WSHSY, CDR2 SAAADI. The CDR3 DNA follows: TGCGCCAGCAGTGAGGCCTCTGGGGCCAACGTCCTGACTTTC. It translates to CASSEASGANVLTF.